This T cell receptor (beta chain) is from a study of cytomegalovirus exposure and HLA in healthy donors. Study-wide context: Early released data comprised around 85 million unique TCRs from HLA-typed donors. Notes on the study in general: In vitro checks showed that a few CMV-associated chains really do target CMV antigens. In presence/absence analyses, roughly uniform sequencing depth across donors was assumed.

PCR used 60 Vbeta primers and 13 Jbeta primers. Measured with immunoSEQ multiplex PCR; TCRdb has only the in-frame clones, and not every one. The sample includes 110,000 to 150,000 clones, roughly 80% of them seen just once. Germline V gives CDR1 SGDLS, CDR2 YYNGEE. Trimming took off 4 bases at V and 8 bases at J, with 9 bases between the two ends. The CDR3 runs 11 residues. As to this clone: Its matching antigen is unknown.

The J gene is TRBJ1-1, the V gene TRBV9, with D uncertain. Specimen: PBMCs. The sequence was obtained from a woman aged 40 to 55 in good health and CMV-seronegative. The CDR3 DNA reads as TGTGCCAGCAGCCCATTGCAGGAAGCTTTCTTT. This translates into CASSPLQEAFF. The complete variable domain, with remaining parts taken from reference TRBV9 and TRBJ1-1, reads DSGVTQTPKHLITATGQRVTLRCSPRSGDLSVYWYQQSLDQGLQFLIQYYNGEERAKGNILERFSAQQFPDLHSELNLSSLELGDSALYFCASSPLQEAFFGQGTRLTVV.